What follows are 30 T cell receptor beta chains derived from one specimen sequenced in a study of Graves' ophthalmopathy and Graves' hyperthyroidism. As the template, RNA transcripts were used to amplify TCR beta CDR3 regions. RT-PCR with HTBI primers came first, then second-round multiplex PCR. One entry per CDR3 protein results from TCRdb running MiXCR on the multiplex PCR reads. The sample carries some 1.1 million distinct CDR3 sequences, around a third recorded once. Sequenced: peripheral blood or thyroid tissue (not recorded which). Receptor source: an adult man with Graves' hyperthyroidism.

The CDR3 DNA is TGTGCCAGTTCGAAGGAAAACTCTGGAAACACCATATATTTT. The encoded protein is CASSKENSGNTIYF. The chain couples TRBV6-4 to TRBJ1-3, with unresolved D. Germline V gene sequence: CDR1 MRHNA, CDR2 SNTAGT. The CDR3 spans 14 residues. V was trimmed by 9 bases and J by 0 bases, leaving 12 bases between them.

This clonotype has at least ten counts. The genes are TRBV7-2 and TRBJ2-7; 9 bases map to TRBD1. Germline V gene sequence: CDR1 SGHTA, CDR2 FQGNSA. J lost 7 bases, V lost 4 bases, and 17 bases had no gene match. This CDR3 comprises 17 residues. This chain's CDR3 is CASSSRGAWTGAEEQYF. For the CDR3, the DNA is TGTGCCAGCAGCTCTAGGGGGGCTTGGACAGGGGCAGAGGAGCAGTACTTC.

CDR3 sequence: CASSDGDRGVNQPQHF. CDR3 DNA sequence: TGTGCCAGCAGCGACGGGGACAGGGGGGTCAATCAGCCCCAGCATTTT. The chain joins TRBV7-2 to TRBJ1-5, with 11 bases that match TRBD1. Germline lookup yields CDR1 SGHTA and CDR2 FQGNSA. V gave up 5 bases and J gave up 3 bases; unmatched junction bases: 6. The CDR3 is made up of 16 amino acids. The whole variable domain, remainder taken from reference TRBV7-2 and TRBJ1-5, is GAGVSQSPSNKVTEKGKDVELRCDPISGHTALYWYRQSLGQGLEFLIYFQGNSAPDKSGLPSDRFSAERTGGSVSTLTIQRTQQEDSAVYLCASSDGDRGVNQPQHFGDGTRLSIL.

This clonotype showed up many times. V gene TRBV11-2 combines with J gene TRBJ2-7; a possible D gene is TRBD1 (5 bases). Germline-derived CDR1 and CDR2 are SGHAT and FQNNGV. The CDR3 runs 12 residues. V shed 1 base and J shed 6 bases, with 7 bases lying between them. The CDR3: CASSLGGAEQYF. The CDR3 DNA sequence: TGTGCCAGCAGCTTAGGGGGCGCCGAGCAGTACTTC.

The chain employs TRBV4-3 and TRBJ2-7; D may be TRBD1 (5 bases). This CDR3 has 14 amino acids. Trimming cost V 7 bases and J 3 bases, with 16 bases left between them. The germline gives CDR1 LGHNA, CDR2 YSLEER. The CDR3 region is CASIPYTGNYEQYF. The CDR3 bases are TGCGCCAGCATCCCCTATACAGGAAACTACGAGCAGTACTTC.

This clonotype was seen just once. The rearrangement joins TRBV10-2 to TRBJ2-7; D is possibly TRBD2 (5 bases). CDR1 is WSHSY, CDR2 SAAADI, per germline. The length of the CDR3 is 17 residues. Trimming pared 4 bases from V and 5 bases from J, leaving 24 bases between. The DNA for the CDR3 is TGCGCCAGCAGTGCTAGGCCAAAGACCGGGATTTGGAACGAGCAGTACTTC. Translating it yields CASSARPKTGIWNEQYF.

The chain employs TRBV7-9 and TRBJ2-5, with TRBD2 as a possible D gene (6 bases). The V gene's germline CDR1 is SEHNR and CDR2 FQNEAQ (reference sequence). V was cut by 3 bases and J by 0 bases, with 17 bases left in between. CDR3 length: 17 amino acids. The CDR3 is CASSFGRTVEYQETQYF. For the CDR3, the DNA is TGTGCCAGCAGCTTTGGGAGGACGGTTGAGTACCAAGAGACCCAGTACTTC.

This chain joins TRBV29-1 and TRBJ1-2; weak D call: TRBD1 (6 bases). The V gene lost 4 bases and the J gene lost 3 bases, with 12 bases spanning the gap. The CDR3 is made up of 13 amino acids. The germline gives CDR1 SQVTM, CDR2 ANQGSEA. The DNA of the CDR3 is TGCAGCGTTGTGTCAGGGGAACACTATGGCTACACCTTC. Encoded protein: CSVVSGEHYGYTF.

This clonotype has a handful of counts. The genes are TRBV3-1 and TRBJ1-5; D perhaps matches TRBD1 (6 bases). Germline V gives CDR1 LGHDT, CDR2 YNNKEL (reference sequence). This CDR3 spans 12 amino acids. The V end lost 9 bases, the J end lost 7 bases, and 13 bases lay between the germline ends. CDR3 in amino acids: CASGTGYQPQHF. In DNA, the CDR3 is TGTGCCAGTGGTACAGGGTACCAGCCCCAGCATTTT.

This clonotype was detected ten times or more. V is TRBV7-9 and J is TRBJ1-1, with a weak D call TRBD1 (5 bases). Germline CDR1 SEHNR, CDR2 FQNEAQ (reference sequence). The CDR3 sequence is 14 residues long. The V end lost 5 bases, the J end lost 0 bases, and 10 bases lay between the germline ends. The CDR3 nucleotides are TGTGCCAGCAGCCTGACAGAGCTGAACACTGAAGCTTTCTTT. This gives the protein CASSLTELNTEAFF.

The table lists this clonotype with a few counts. The chain combines TRBV7-9 with TRBJ2-7; D possibly corresponds to TRBD2 (6 bases). Between the trimmed V and J ends, which lost 5 bases and 9 bases, there was a span of 14 bases. CDR1 is SEHNR, CDR2 FQNEAQ, per germline (reference sequence). The CDR3 runs to 12 residues. The CDR3 sequence is CASSRGGDGQYF. The CDR3 coding sequence is TGTGCCAGCAGCCGAGGAGGGGACGGGCAGTACTTC.

The V call is TRBV4-3, the J call TRBJ1-6; perhaps TRBD1 as D (6 bases). Trimming removed 3 bases at V and 10 bases at J, with 25 bases between. Germline lookup yields CDR1 LGHNA and CDR2 YSLEER. CDR3 length: 18 residues. The chain's CDR3 is CASSQSREGGTELSPLHF. The CDR3 coding sequence is TGCGCCAGCAGCCAGTCGCGGGAAGGGGGGACGGAATTATCACCCCTCCACTTT.

The V call is TRBV20-1, the J call TRBJ2-2, with D perhaps matching TRBD1 (5 bases). Trimming pared 6 bases from V and 0 bases from J, leaving 20 bases between. The germline gives CDR1 DFQATT, CDR2 SNEGSKA (reference sequence). The CDR3 sequence is 17 residues long. CDR3 residues: CSAHPAGPGTNTGELFF. The CDR3 DNA is TGCAGTGCCCACCCAGCAGGGCCAGGCACGAACACCGGGGAGCTGTTTTTT.

This chain uses TRBV20-1 with TRBJ2-7; 8 nucleotides line up with TRBD2. The CDR3 consists of 17 residues. Germline assignment: CDR1 DFQATT and CDR2 SNEGSKA (reference sequence). J was trimmed by 2 bases and V by 6 bases; bases with no gene match: 18. This CDR3 reads CSATGLAGKATTYEQYF. The DNA of the CDR3 is TGCAGTGCAACCGGACTAGCCGGAAAAGCGACGACCTACGAGCAGTACTTC.

This clonotype was seen only a few times. The V gene is TRBV6-6, the J gene TRBJ1-1; D gene uncertain. V was pared by 4 bases and J by 1 base, with 13 bases between. Germline V gene sequence: CDR1 MNHNY, CDR2 SVGAGI (reference sequence). CDR3 length: 15 residues. The CDR3 DNA is TGTGCCAGCAGTTCCCGAGGGCAATCGAACACTGAAGCTTTCTTT. It yields the protein CASSSRGQSNTEAFF.

V and J are TRBV12-3 or TRBV12-4 and TRBJ2-5; D possibly uses TRBD1 or TRBD2 (5 bases each). The V gene lost 6 bases and the J gene lost 1 base, with 12 bases spanning the gap. The CDR3 runs to 14 residues. The CDR3 nucleotides read TGTGCCAGCAGAACCGGGACCACCCAAGAGACCCAGTACTTC. The encoded protein is CASRTGTTQETQYF.

The sample holds many counts of this clonotype. The V and J genes are TRBV29-1 and TRBJ2-7, with 8 bases identical to TRBD1. The CDR3 loop spans 16 amino acids. The germline V gene encodes CDR1 SQVTM and CDR2 ANQGSEA. Trimming took 6 bases from V and 0 from J; bases not matched to a gene: 13. The CDR3 protein is CSVERSAGGSSYEQYF. CDR3 nucleotides: TGCAGCGTCGAAAGGTCGGCAGGGGGCTCCTCCTACGAGCAGTACTTC.

This clonotype has a count of ten or more. A junction boundary mismatches the germline segment, possibly from a read error. V is TRBV7-2 and J is TRBJ1-2; no definite D call. CDR3 length: 15 residues. CDR1 and CDR2 (germline): SGHTA, FQGNSA. The DNA of the CDR3 is TGTGCCAGCAGCCCAACGGGAACCACTAAATATGGCTACACCTTC. It is translated as CASSPTGTTKYGYTF.

The rearrangement joins TRBV15 to TRBJ2-2; 8 bases map to TRBD1. This CDR3 has 16 amino acids. Germline CDR1 LNHNV, CDR2 YYDKDF (reference sequence). V dropped 4 bases and J dropped 2; count of bases not matched to a gene: 6. The CDR3 protein is CATSTQGQGNTGELFF. CDR3 nucleotides: TGTGCCACCAGCACCCAAGGACAGGGTAACACCGGGGAGCTGTTTTTT.

The chain is built from TRBV13 and TRBJ2-7, with 7 nucleotides matching TRBD2. Germline CDR1 reads PRHDT; CDR2 reads FYEKMQ (reference sequence). V shed 5 bases, J shed 7 bases, and the junction held 14 bases outside the gene matches. This CDR3 contains 15 residues. The DNA for the CDR3 is TGTGCCAGCAGCCATCAACTAGCGAAAGGGAGGGAGCAGTACTTC. This translates into CASSHQLAKGREQYF.

The V call is TRBV10-2, the J call TRBJ1-5; a possible D gene is TRBD1 (6 bases). Per germline, CDR1 WSHSY and CDR2 SAAADI. Trimming took off 1 base at V and 7 bases at J, with 8 bases between the two ends. The CDR3 contains 13 residues. The CDR3 DNA reads as TGCGCCAGCAGTGAGTGGCAGGGGCAGCCCCAGCATTTT. This encodes CASSEWQGQPQHF.

This clonotype appeared many times. The chain joins TRBV2 to TRBJ1-1; TRBD1 is a possible D gene (5 bases). The CDR3 totals 18 residues. Trimming pared 3 bases from V and 3 bases from J, leaving 23 bases between. Germline lookup yields CDR1 SNHLY and CDR2 FYNNEI. The CDR3 nucleotides are TGTGCCAGCAGTGAGTGGGGTGGGGGGATCCGAGGGGACACTGAAGCTTTCTTT. This sequence encodes CASSEWGGGIRGDTEAFF. Filled out from reference TRBV2 and TRBJ1-1, the complete variable domain reads EPEVTQTPSHQVTQMGQEVILRCVPISNHLYFYWYRQILGQKVEFLVSFYNNEISEKSEIFDDQFSVERPDGSNFTLKIRSTKLEDSAMYFCASSEWGGGIRGDTEAFFGQGTRLTVV.

This clonotype was observed at least ten times. Just one base apart from a much larger clone, this may be a read error. The chain links TRBV25-1 to TRBJ1-1, with unresolved D. The germline gives CDR1 MGHDK, CDR2 SYGVNS. V was shortened by 4 bases and J by 3 bases, with 18 bases between the two germline ends. There are 16 residues in the CDR3. The CDR3 nucleotides read TGTGCCAGCAGTGCCCCGGTGGGGTTCGATTACACTGAAGCTTTCTTT. Residues: CASSAPVGFDYTEAFF.

This clonotype was seen a single time. The chain couples TRBV7-8 to TRBJ2-7; maybe TRBD2 (7 bases). V lost 5 bases to trimming and J lost 4 bases, with 15 bases between them. Germline-derived CDR1 and CDR2 are SGHVS and FQNEAQ. The CDR3 is made up of 14 amino acids. CDR3 sequence (DNA): TGTGCCAGCAGCGGGGGCGGGAGTGGGTACGAGCAGTACTTC. It encodes CASSGGGSGYEQYF.

This chain uses TRBV5-6 with TRBJ2-7, with D hard to call. Trimming stripped 4 bases from V and 6 bases from J, with 11 bases between. Germline CDR1 reads SGHDT; CDR2 reads YYEEEE. This CDR3 region has 12 residues. In DNA form, the CDR3 reads TGTGCCAGCAGCCGCGCCGTGGGCGAGCAGTACTTC. It yields the protein CASSRAVGEQYF.

V and J are TRBV7-2 and TRBJ2-7; D gene unclear. CDR1 is SGHTA, CDR2 FQGNSA, per germline. The CDR3 length is 9 residues. The CDR3 protein is CASSKDVAV. In nucleotides, the CDR3 is TGTGCCAGCAGCAAAGATGTAGCAGTT.

This clonotype was seen a single time. This chain joins TRBV29-1 and TRBJ1-2; TRBD1 aligns across 7 bases. CDR1 is SQVTM and CDR2 is ANQGSEA in the germline V gene. V shed 2 bases, J shed 4 bases, and the junction held 4 bases outside the gene matches. This CDR3 contains 13 residues. The CDR3 spells CSVESPGGYGYTF. Here the CDR3 DNA reads TGCAGCGTTGAAAGTCCAGGGGGCTATGGCTACACCTTC.

For the CDR3, the DNA is TGCGCCAGCAGCCCGGGGACGGATGCTTTCTTT. This gives the protein CASSPGTDAFF. The chain uses TRBV5-1 and TRBJ1-1; possibly TRBD1 for D (5 bases). V was shortened by 4 bases and J by 11 bases, with 12 bases between the two germline ends. Germline-derived CDR1 and CDR2 are SGHRS and YFSETQ. The CDR3 has 11 amino acids.

V usage is TRBV29-1 and J usage is TRBJ2-6; 7 nucleotides align to TRBD1. The trim removed 6 bases at V and 2 bases at J, leaving 10 bases unmatched. The germline V gene has CDR1 SQVTM and CDR2 ANQGSEA. The CDR3 totals 16 residues. CDR3 coding DNA: TGCAGCGTCGGTAGGGCACAGGGGACTGGGGCCAACGTCCTGACTTTC. It yields the protein CSVGRAQGTGANVLTF.

This clonotype turned up a few times. The chain carries TRBV4-3 and TRBJ1-6; 7 bases align to TRBD1. Germline trimming cut 3 bases from V and 2 bases from J; bases unmatched to any gene: 4. Germline loops: CDR1 LGHNA, CDR2 YSLEER. The CDR3 is 16 amino acids. This CDR3 is CASSHYQGAYNSPLHF. CDR3 nucleotide sequence: TGCGCCAGCAGCCACTACCAGGGGGCCTATAATTCACCCCTCCACTTT.